The sample holds a few counts of the clone carrying this T cell receptor (beta chain). The target antigen is unknown. CDR3 length: 16 residues. Trimming took 3 bases from V and 0 from J; bases not matched to a gene: 7. The source of the sample is a study of T-cell reconstitution after alpha-beta-depleted transplantation in children. Study-level results: By one year post-transplant, T-cell counts and diversity largely arose from T cells that were newly produced. Certain patients had high TCRbeta diversity at day 60, and it came from recipient T cells and thymic progenitors that survived. Expanded graft clones, several hundred of them, were reportedly the source of alpha-beta T cells about two months after transplant.

Unique molecular identifiers tagged the TCRbeta library. One entry per CDR3 protein, called by TCRdb with MiXCR from the PCR reads. The table shows under 250,000 distinct CDR3 sequences, with approximately 17% occurring only once. V gene TRBV12-3 or TRBV12-4 combines with J gene TRBJ1-2, with 7 bases identical to TRBD1. This specimen consisted of PBMCs, mostly from graft donor cells, obtained 360 days after TCRalphabeta/CD19-depleted stem cell transplant. The receptor was derived from a male patient under 10 years old who had a stem cell transplant for acute lymphoblastic leukemia, so the T cells may come from the graft donor. The CDR3 reads CASSLDIQGTNYGYTF. For the CDR3, the DNA is TGTGCCAGCAGTTTGGACATACAGGGGACTAACTATGGCTACACCTTC.